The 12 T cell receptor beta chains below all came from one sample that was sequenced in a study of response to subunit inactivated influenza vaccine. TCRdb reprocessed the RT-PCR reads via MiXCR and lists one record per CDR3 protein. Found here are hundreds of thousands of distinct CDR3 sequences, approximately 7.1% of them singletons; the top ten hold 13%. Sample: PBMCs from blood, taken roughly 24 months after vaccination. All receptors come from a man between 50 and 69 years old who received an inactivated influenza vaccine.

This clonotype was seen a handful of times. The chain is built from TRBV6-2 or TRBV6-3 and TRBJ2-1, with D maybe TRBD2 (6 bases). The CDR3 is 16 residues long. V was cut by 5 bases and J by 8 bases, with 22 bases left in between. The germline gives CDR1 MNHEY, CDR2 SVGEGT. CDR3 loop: CASSPLTSPRGDEQFF. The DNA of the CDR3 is TGTGCCAGCAGTCCTTTGACTAGTCCCCGAGGGGATGAGCAGTTCTTC.

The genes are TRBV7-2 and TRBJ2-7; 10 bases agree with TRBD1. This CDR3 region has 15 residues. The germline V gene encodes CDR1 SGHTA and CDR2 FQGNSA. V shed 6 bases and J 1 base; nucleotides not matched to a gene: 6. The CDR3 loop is CASRDRDRGSYEQYF. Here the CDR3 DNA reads TGTGCCAGCAGAGACCGGGACAGGGGTTCCTACGAGCAGTACTTC.

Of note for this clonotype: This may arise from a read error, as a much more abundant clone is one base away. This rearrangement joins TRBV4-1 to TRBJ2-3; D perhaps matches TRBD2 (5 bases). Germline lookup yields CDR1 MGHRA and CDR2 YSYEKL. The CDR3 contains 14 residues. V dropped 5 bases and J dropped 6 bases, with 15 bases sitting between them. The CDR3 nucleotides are TGCGCCAGCAGCTCAGATGAGGGTAGGGATACGCAGTATTTT. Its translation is CASSSDEGRDTQYF.

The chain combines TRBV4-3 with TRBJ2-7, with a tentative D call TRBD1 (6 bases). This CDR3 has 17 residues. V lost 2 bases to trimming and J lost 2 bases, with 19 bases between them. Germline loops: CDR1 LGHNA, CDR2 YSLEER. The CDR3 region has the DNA TGCGCCAGCAGCCAACTCCGGACAGCCGGGGTGACCTACGAGCAGTACTTC. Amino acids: CASSQLRTAGVTYEQYF.

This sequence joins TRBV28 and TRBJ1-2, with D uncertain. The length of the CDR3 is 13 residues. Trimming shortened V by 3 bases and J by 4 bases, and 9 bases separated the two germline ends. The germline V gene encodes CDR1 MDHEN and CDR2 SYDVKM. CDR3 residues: CASSLAAIYGYTF. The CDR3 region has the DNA TGTGCCAGCAGTTTGGCCGCCATCTATGGCTACACCTTC.

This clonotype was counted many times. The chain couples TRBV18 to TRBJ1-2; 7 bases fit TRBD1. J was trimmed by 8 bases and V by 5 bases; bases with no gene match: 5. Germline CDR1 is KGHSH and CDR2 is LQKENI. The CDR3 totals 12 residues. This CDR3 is CASSFPGGGYTF. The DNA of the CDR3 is TGTGCCAGCTCATTCCCAGGGGGAGGCTACACCTTC.

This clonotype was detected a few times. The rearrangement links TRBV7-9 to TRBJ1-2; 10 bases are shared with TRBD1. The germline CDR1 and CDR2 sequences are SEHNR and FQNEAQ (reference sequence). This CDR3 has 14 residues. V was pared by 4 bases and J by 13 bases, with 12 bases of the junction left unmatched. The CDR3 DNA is TGTGCCAGCAGCTCAACCCTACCGGGACAGGGGTGCACCTTC. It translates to CASSSTLPGQGCTF.

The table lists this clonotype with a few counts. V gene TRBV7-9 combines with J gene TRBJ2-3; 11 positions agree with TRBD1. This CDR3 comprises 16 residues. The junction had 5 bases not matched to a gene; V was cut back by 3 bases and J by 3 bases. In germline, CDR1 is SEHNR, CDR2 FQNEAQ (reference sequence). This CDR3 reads CASSLDRGLATDTQYF. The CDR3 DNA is TGTGCCAGCAGCTTGGACAGGGGGCTGGCAACAGATACGCAGTATTTT.

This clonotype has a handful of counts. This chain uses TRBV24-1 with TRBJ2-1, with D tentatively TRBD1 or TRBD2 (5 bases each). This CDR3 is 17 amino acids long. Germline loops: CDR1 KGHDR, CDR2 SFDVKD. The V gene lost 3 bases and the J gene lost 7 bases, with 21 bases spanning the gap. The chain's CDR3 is CATSDPATGRTSNEQFF. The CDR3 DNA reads TGTGCCACCAGTGATCCCGCCACGGGACGGACCAGTAATGAGCAGTTCTTC.

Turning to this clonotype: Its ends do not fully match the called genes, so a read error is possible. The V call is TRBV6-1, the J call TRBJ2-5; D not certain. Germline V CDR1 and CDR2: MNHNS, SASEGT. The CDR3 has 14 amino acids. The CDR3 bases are TGTGCCAGCAGTCATACTTCTAACCAGGAGACCCAGTACTTC. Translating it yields CASSHTSNQETQYF.

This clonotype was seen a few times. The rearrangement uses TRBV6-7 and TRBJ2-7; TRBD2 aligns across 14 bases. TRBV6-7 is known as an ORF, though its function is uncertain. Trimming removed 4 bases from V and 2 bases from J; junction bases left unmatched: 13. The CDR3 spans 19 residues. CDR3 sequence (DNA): TGTGCCAGCAGTTGCACGACTAGCGGGAGGGCCGGTCGGACCTACGAGCAGTACTTC. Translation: CASSCTTSGRAGRTYEQYF.

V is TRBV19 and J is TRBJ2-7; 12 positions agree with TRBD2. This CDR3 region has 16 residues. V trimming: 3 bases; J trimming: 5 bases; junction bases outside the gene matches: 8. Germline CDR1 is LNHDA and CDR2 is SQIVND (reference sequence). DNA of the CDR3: TGTGCCAGTAGTATTAGACTAGCGGGAGCGGTGGACGAGCAGTACTTC. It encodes CASSIRLAGAVDEQYF.